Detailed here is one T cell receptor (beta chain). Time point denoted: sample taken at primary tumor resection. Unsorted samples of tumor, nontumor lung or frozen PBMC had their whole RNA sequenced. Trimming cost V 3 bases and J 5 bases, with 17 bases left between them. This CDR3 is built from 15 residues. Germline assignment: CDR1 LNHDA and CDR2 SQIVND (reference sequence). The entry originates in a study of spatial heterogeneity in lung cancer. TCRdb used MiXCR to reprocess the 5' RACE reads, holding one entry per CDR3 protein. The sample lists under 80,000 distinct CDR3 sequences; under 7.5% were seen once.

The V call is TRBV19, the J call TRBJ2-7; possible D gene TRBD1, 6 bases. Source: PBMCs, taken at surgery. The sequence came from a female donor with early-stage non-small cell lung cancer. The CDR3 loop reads CASSIGTTTGDEQYF. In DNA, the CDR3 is TGTGCCAGTAGTATTGGAACTACGACAGGCGACGAGCAGTACTTC. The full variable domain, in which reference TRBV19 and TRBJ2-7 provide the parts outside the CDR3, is DGGITQSPKYLFRKEGQNVTLSCEQNLNHDAMYWYRQDPGQGLRLIYYSQIVNDFQKGDIAEGYSVSREKKESFPLTVTSAQKNPTAFYLCASSIGTTTGDEQYFGPGTRLTVT.